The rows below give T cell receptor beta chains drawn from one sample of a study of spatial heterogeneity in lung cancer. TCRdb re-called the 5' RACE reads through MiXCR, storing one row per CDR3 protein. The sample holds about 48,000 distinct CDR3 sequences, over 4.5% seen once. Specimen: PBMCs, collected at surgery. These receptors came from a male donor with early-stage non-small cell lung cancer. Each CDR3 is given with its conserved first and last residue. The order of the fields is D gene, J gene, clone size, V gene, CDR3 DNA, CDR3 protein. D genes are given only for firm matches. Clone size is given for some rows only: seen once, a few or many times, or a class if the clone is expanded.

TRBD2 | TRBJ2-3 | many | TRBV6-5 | TGTGCCACCTTGGCTAGCGGGATGGCAGATACGCAGTATTTT | CATLASGMADTQYF
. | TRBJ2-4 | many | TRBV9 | TGTGCCAGCAGCGAGGGGGGGCCCACTTTAAACATTCAGTACTTC | CASSEGGPTLNIQYF
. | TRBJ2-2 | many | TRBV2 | TGTGCCAGCCGGACCTCAACCGGTACCGGGGAGCTGTTTTTT | CASRTSTGTGELFF
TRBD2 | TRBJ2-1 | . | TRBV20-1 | TGCAGTGCTAGACCCCGGGGTAGCGGGACGTTTGAGCAGTTCTTC | CSARPRGSGTFEQFF
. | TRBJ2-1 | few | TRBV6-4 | TGTGCCAGCCGAAAAACAGGTGACAATGAGCAGTTCTTC | CASRKTGDNEQFF
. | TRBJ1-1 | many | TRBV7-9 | TGTGCCAGCAGCCCTACAGGGCTCACTGAAGCTTTCTTT | CASSPTGLTEAFF
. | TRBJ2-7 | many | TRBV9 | TGTGCCAGCAGCCGAGGGAGTTACGAGCAGTACTTC | CASSRGSYEQYF
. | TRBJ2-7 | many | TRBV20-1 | TGCAGTGCTCCCTCCCCGGGTGGCTCCTACGAGCAGTACTTC | CSAPSPGGSYEQYF
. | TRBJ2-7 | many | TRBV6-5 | TGTGCCAGCAGTTTGGGACGGAGCTCCTACGAGCAGTACTTC | CASSLGRSSYEQYF
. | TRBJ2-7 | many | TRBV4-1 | TGCGCCAGCAGCCAAGATAACATTCGGGCATCGCAGTACTTC | CASSQDNIRASQYF
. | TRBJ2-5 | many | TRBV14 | TGTGCCAGCAGCGCTAGGTTTGACGGCGCCCAGTACTTC | CASSARFDGAQYF
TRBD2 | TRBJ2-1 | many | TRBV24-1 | TGTGCCACCAGTTCTAGCGGGAGGAAAGATGAGCAGTTCTTC | CATSSSGRKDEQFF
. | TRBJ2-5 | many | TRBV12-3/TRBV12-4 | TGTGCCACCCTTCCCGGGGGGACACAAGAGACCCAGTACTTC | CATLPGGTQETQYF
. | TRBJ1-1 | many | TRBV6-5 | TGTGCCAGCAAAATACGGGGAGTGAACACTGAAGCTTTCTTT | CASKIRGVNTEAFF
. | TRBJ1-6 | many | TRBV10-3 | TGTGCCATCAGTGAAGGTCAGGGGAGTAATAAAGGGAATTCACCCCTCCACTTT | CAISEGQGSNKGNSPLHF
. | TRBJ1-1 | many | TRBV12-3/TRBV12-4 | TGTGCCAGCAGTTTAGGGGGCCTCACCTTTGAAGCTTTCTTT | CASSLGGLTFEAFF
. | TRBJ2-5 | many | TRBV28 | TGTGCCAGCGTGGGGAAGGGCGGAGTGCAAGAGACCCAGTACTTC | CASVGKGGVQETQYF
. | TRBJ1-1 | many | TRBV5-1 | TGCGCCAGCAGCTTGGAAGCGAGCACTGAAGCTTTCTTT | CASSLEASTEAFF
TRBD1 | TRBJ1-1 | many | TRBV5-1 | TGCGCCAGCAGCTCAGGTGGCAGGGGGCGAGGCACTGAAGCTTTCTTT | CASSSGGRGRGTEAFF
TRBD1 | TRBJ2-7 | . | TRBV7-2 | TGTGCCAGCAGCTTAGACGACAGGGCCCTCTACGAGCAGTACTTC | CASSLDDRALYEQYF